This T cell receptor beta chain is from a study of cytomegalovirus exposure and HLA in healthy donors. In the PCR, 60 Vbeta and 13 Jbeta primers were used. TCRdb keeps only in-frame clones here, not all; method: immunoSEQ multiplex PCR. Of 240,000 or so clones in the sample, roughly 87% are singletons; the top ten hold 5% to 6.5%. Germline assignment: CDR1 SGHDN and CDR2 FVKESK. Trimming took 4 bases from V and 19 from J; bases not matched to a gene: 15. The CDR3 has 14 residues. The chain links TRBV14 to TRBJ2-6; 8 bases line up with TRBD2. Sequenced material: PBMCs. The TCR originated in a woman aged 40 to 55 in good health and CMV-seropositive. CDR3 residues: CASSPAPGGTVGTF. The CDR3 nucleotides read TGTGCCAGCAGCCCAGCGCCGGGGGGGACGGTGGGAACTTTC. Together with reference TRBV14 and TRBJ2-6, the CDR3 gives the full variable domain: EAGVTQFPSHSVIEKGQTVTLRCDPISGHDNLYWYRRVMGKEIKFLLHFVKESKQDESGMPNNRFLAERTGGTYSTLKVQPAELEDSGVYFCASSPAPGGTVGTFGAGSRLTVL.